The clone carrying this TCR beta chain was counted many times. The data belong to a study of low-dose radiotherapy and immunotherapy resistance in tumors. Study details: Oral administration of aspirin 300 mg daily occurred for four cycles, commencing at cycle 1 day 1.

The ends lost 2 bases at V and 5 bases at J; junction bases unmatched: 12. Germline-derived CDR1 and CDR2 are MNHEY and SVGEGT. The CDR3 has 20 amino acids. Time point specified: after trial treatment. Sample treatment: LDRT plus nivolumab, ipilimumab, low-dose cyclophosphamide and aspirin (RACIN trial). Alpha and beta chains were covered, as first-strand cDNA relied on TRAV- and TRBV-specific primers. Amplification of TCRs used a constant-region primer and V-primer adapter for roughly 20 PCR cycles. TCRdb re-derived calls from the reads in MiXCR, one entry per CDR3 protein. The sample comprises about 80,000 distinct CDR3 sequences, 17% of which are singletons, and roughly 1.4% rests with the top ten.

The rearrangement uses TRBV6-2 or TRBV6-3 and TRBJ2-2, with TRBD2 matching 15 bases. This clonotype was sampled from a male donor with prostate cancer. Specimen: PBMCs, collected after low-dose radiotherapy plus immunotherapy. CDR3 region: CASSYTPGLAGGPRTGELFF. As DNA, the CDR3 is TGTGCCAGCAGTTACACCCCCGGACTAGCGGGAGGGCCGCGGACCGGGGAGCTGTTTTTT.